A selection of T cell receptor beta chains follows, all from one sample in a study of T cells after yellow fever vaccination. TCRdb recomputed calls from the 5' RACE reads with MiXCR, one row per CDR3 protein. In the table there are hundreds of thousands of distinct CDR3 sequences, approximately 13% of which are singletons. The sample in question was PBMCs, obtained on the day of the yellow fever booster vaccination. These receptors all come from a man aged 25 to 40 who received the YFV17D yellow fever vaccine. CDR3s include the opening cysteine and the closing phenylalanine or tryptophan. D genes are given only for firm matches. Clone size is given for some rows only: seen once, a few or many times, or a class if the clone is expanded.

clone size,J gene,V gene,D gene,CDR3 DNA,CDR3 protein
many,TRBJ2-7,TRBV20-1,-,TGCAGTGCTAGTTTGGCGCTCGGCGGGTACGAGCAGTACTTC,CSASLALGGYEQYF
few,TRBJ2-3,TRBV5-5,-,TGTGCCAGCAGCTTCTCGGATTTCACAGATACGCAGTATTTT,CASSFSDFTDTQYF
-,TRBJ2-1,TRBV5-6,-,TGTGCCAGCAGCTTGGGACTAGGACCCTACAATGAGCAGTTCTTC,CASSLGLGPYNEQFF
-,TRBJ2-2,TRBV7-9,-,TGTGCCAGCAGCTTAGCCGCCCTAGCTCAGACCGGGGAGCTGTTTTTT,CASSLAALAQTGELFF
few,TRBJ2-3,TRBV2,-,TGTGCCAGCAGTGAAAAGACGGACACAGATACGCAGTATTTT,CASSEKTDTDTQYF
-,TRBJ2-2,TRBV6-2/TRBV6-3,-,TGTGCCAGCAGTCTCGGAGCGTCCGGGGAGCTGTTTTTT,CASSLGASGELFF
-,TRBJ2-2,TRBV5-6,-,TGTGCCAGCAGCTTGGCCACTAGGTCCGGGGAGCTGTTTTTT,CASSLATRSGELFF
-,TRBJ2-1,TRBV20-1,TRBD2,TGCAGTGCGGTCGCCGGGACTAGCGGGAGCAATGAGCAGTTCTTC,CSAVAGTSGSNEQFF
few,TRBJ2-1,TRBV6-2/TRBV6-3,-,TGTGCCAGCAGTTACGCCGTGGGTCGGGAGCAGTTCTTC,CASSYAVGREQFF
few,TRBJ2-7,TRBV19,-,TGTGCCAGTGGTACCGGGACATATTCGGACGAGCAGTACTTC,CASGTGTYSDEQYF
few,TRBJ2-1,TRBV12-3/TRBV12-4,TRBD2,TGTGCCAGCAGTTTGGGGACTAGCGGAAACTACAATGAGCAGTTCTTC,CASSLGTSGNYNEQFF
-,TRBJ1-5,TRBV6-2/TRBV6-3,-,TGTGCCAGCAGCTCGAACTGGGTTGGCAATCAGCCCCAGCATTTT,CASSSNWVGNQPQHF
-,TRBJ2-1,TRBV20-1,-,TGCAGTGCTAGAGGACGGGAGAATCTGGGGGTGTTCTTC,CSARGRENLGVFF
many,TRBJ2-1,TRBV24-1,-,TGTGCCACCAGTGGGGACGCCGGGGCAAATGAGCAGTTCTTC,CATSGDAGANEQFF
-,TRBJ2-2,TRBV4-2,-,TGTGCCAGGAGCCCTGGGATGCAGGGCGGCACCGGGGAGCTGTTTTTT,CARSPGMQGGTGELFF
-,TRBJ2-5,TRBV18,-,TGTGCCAGCTCACCACGGCTGACAGAGACCCAGTACTTC,CASSPRLTETQYF
few,TRBJ2-3,TRBV5-4,-,TGTGCCAGCAGCTTCGGACAGCTTTCCGATACGCAGTATTTT,CASSFGQLSDTQYF
-,TRBJ2-7,TRBV30,TRBD1,TGTGCCCGGGGACAGGGGGCCTACGAGCAGTACTTC,CARGQGAYEQYF
few,TRBJ2-1,TRBV29-1,-,TGCAGCGTTGTATACTCCCGAAGCAATGAGCAGTTCTTC,CSVVYSRSNEQFF
-,TRBJ1-1,TRBV5-1,-,TGCGCCAGCAGTTATGCACCCCAGGGCACTGAAGCTTTCTTT,CASSYAPQGTEAFF
many,TRBJ2-1,TRBV4-1,TRBD1,TGCGCCAGCAGCCAAGATCACCGGACAGGGGGCGGCAATGAGCAGTTCTTC,CASSQDHRTGGGNEQFF
many,TRBJ2-7,TRBV20-1,TRBD1,TGCAGTGCCCCGCGACAGGGAGTCATGGGGGAGCAGTACTTC,CSAPRQGVMGEQYF
few,TRBJ2-1,TRBV6-2/TRBV6-3,TRBD1,TGTGCCAGCAGTTACCTAAGGACAGGCAATGAGCAGTTCTTC,CASSYLRTGNEQFF
many,TRBJ2-4,TRBV7-2,TRBD1,TGTGCCAGCAGCTTAGTGGTCGGGACAGGGGTCAAAAACATTCAGTACTTC,CASSLVVGTGVKNIQYF
few,TRBJ2-5,TRBV20-1,TRBD2,TGCAGTGCTAGAGGGACTAGCGGAGAAGAGACCCAGTACTTC,CSARGTSGEETQYF
-,TRBJ1-2,TRBV29-1,-,TGCAGCGTTGAGCCGGCAGGGGACACTAACTATGGCTACACCTTC,CSVEPAGDTNYGYTF
few,TRBJ1-2,TRBV7-9,-,TGTGCCAGCTCCGAGCTCTCAGCTAACTATGGCTACACCTTC,CASSELSANYGYTF
many,TRBJ2-1,TRBV6-5,TRBD2,TGTGCCAGCAGCCTCCTAGCGGGAGTGGAAAAGTTCGACAATGAGCAGTTCTTC,CASSLLAGVEKFDNEQFF
-,TRBJ2-5,TRBV10-3,TRBD2,TGTGCCATCGGGACTAGCGGGAGTCTGGCCCAGTACTTC,CAIGTSGSLAQYF
-,TRBJ2-2,TRBV9,TRBD1,TGTGCCAGCAACAGACAGGGGCCGGACGGGGAGCTGTTTTTT,CASNRQGPDGELFF
-,TRBJ2-3,TRBV7-2,TRBD2,TGTGCCAGCAGCTTAGGCCTAGCGGGAGGTCGGACAGATACGCAGTATTTT,CASSLGLAGGRTDTQYF
few,TRBJ1-5,TRBV19,TRBD1,TGTGCCAGAAGGGACAGGCAAGGAAATCAGCCCCAGCATTTT,CARRDRQGNQPQHF
-,TRBJ1-5,TRBV12-3/TRBV12-4,TRBD1,TGTGCCAGCAGTCAGACAGGGGGGCGCAATCAGCCCCAGCATTTT,CASSQTGGRNQPQHF
many,TRBJ1-1,TRBV20-1,-,TGCAGTGCTAGGAGGGGGAACACTGAAGCTTTCTTT,CSARRGNTEAFF
few,TRBJ2-3,TRBV6-1,TRBD1,TGTGCCAGCAGAGACAGGGGAGCTTTGGATACGCAGTATTTT,CASRDRGALDTQYF
-,TRBJ2-3,TRBV5-1,TRBD2,TGCGCCAGCAGCGTACCCAAAGCCGCGGGAGGAGATACGCAGTATTTT,CASSVPKAAGGDTQYF
few,TRBJ2-1,TRBV7-9,-,TGTGCCAGCAGCGGAATTAGCGGAAATGAGCAGTTCTTC,CASSGISGNEQFF
few,TRBJ2-1,TRBV6-1,-,TGTGCCACGGAGGGCCCTCGGTCCTACAATGAGCAGTTCTTC,CATEGPRSYNEQFF
-,TRBJ2-2,TRBV7-2,TRBD1,TGTGCCAGCAGCCCATACAGGGGAAACACCGGGGAGCTGTTTTTT,CASSPYRGNTGELFF
few,TRBJ2-5,TRBV7-2,TRBD1,TGTGCCAGCAGCTTGGGGACAGGCTCCACCCAGTACTTC,CASSLGTGSTQYF
-,TRBJ2-1,TRBV20-1,-,TGCTGCGCTAGAGATCAAGGCGCACGAGCCAGATACAATGAGCAGTTCTTC,CCARDQGARARYNEQFF
-,TRBJ2-7,TRBV7-2,-,TGTGCCAGCAGCTCTGGGGCTAGCCCAAAGTGGTACTTC,CASSSGASPKWYF
few,TRBJ2-5,TRBV7-7,TRBD2,TGTGCTAGCAGCCCTAGCGGGAGGGCCGGGGGAGAGACCCAGTACTTC,CASSPSGRAGGETQYF
few,TRBJ2-3,TRBV7-9,-,TGTGCCAGCAGCTTACGTTCCGGGAGAAATTTAGATACGCAGTATTTT,CASSLRSGRNLDTQYF
few,TRBJ2-1,TRBV7-9,-,TGTGCCAGCGGCCTGAGAAACAATGAGCAGTTCTTC,CASGLRNNEQFF
few,TRBJ2-1,TRBV29-1,TRBD2,TGCAGCGTTCCCCGACCGGCGGCTAGCGGTTCGACCTACTCCTACAATGAGCAGTTCTTC,CSVPRPAASGSTYSYNEQFF
few,TRBJ2-5,TRBV3-1,-,TGTGCCAGCAGCCTCGGGACCGTCCCCAGCGGGGAGACCCAGTACTTC,CASSLGTVPSGETQYF
-,TRBJ2-2,TRBV29-1,TRBD1,TGCAGCGTTTCAGGGGGCGTTCCCGGGGAGCTGTTTTTT,CSVSGGVPGELFF
-,TRBJ2-3,TRBV4-2,-,TGTGCCAGCAGCCAAGAAAAGCCGGTAGATACGCAGTATTTT,CASSQEKPVDTQYF
few,TRBJ2-7,TRBV6-6,-,TGTGCCAGCACCCAGGGGTTCTACGAGCAGTACTTC,CASTQGFYEQYF
-,TRBJ2-7,TRBV6-5,-,TGTGCCAGCAGTTACTCGCCCACTAGCACCTCGTCTTACGAGCAGTACTTC,CASSYSPTSTSSYEQYF
few,TRBJ2-2,TRBV28,TRBD1,TGTGCCAGCGACAGGGTGAACACCGGGGAGCTGTTTTTT,CASDRVNTGELFF
few,TRBJ1-1,TRBV20-1,-,TGCAGTGCTAGCACCGGGCCGCAGAACACTGAAGCTTTCTTT,CSASTGPQNTEAFF
-,TRBJ1-2,TRBV4-3,-,TGCGCCAGCAGCCAAGATTCTCAGGTTTATGGCTACACCTTC,CASSQDSQVYGYTF
few,TRBJ1-2,TRBV28,-,TGTGCCAGCAGCTTTACGGGGGTGAGCAACTATGGCTACACCTTC,CASSFTGVSNYGYTF
few,TRBJ2-1,TRBV12-3/TRBV12-4,-,TGTGCCAGCTACTGGAGGGACAACCCCAACAATGAGCAGTTCTTC,CASYWRDNPNNEQFF
few,TRBJ2-2,TRBV12-3/TRBV12-4,-,TGTGCCAGCATGTGGGATACCGGGGAGCTGTTTTTT,CASMWDTGELFF